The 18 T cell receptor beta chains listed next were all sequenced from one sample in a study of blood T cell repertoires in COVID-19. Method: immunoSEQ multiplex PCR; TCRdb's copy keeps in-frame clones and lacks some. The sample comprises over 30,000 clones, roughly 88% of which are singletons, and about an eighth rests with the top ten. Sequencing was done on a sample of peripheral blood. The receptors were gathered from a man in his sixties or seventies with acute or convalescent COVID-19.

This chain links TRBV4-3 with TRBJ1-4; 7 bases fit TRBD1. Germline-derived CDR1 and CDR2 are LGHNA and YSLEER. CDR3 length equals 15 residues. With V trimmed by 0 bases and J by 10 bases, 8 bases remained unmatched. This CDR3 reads CASSQDRAGGVKLFF. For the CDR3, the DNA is TGCGCCAGCAGCCAAGATAGGGCAGGGGGTGTAAAACTGTTTTTT.

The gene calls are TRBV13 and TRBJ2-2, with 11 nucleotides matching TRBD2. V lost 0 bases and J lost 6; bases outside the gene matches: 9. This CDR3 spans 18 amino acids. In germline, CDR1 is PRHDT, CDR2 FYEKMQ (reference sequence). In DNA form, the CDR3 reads TGTGCCAGCAGCTTAGGACTAGCGGGAGTCAGCCTCGCCGGGGAGCTGTTTTTT. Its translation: CASSLGLAGVSLAGELFF.

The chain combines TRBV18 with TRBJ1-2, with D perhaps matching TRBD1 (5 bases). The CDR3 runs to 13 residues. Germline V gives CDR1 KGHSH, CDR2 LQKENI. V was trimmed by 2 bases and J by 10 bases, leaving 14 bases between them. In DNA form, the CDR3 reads TGTGCCAGCTCACCATGGGCAGGGCAGGACTACACCTTC. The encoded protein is CASSPWAGQDYTF.

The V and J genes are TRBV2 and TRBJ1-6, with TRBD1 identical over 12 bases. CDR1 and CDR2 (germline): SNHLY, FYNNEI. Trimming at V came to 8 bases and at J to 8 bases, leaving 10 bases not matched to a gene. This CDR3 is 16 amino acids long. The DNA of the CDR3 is TGTGCCAGCCTCCGGGGACAGGGGGCGCGTTATTCACCCCTCCACTTT. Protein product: CASLRGQGARYSPLHF.

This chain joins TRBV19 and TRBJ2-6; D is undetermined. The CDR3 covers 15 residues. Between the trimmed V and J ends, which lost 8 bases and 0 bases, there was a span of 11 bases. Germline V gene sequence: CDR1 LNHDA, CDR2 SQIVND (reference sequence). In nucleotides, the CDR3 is TGTGCCAGTTTGGCACACACCTCTGGGGCCAACGTCCTGACTTTC. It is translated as CASLAHTSGANVLTF.

CDR3 nucleotides: TGTGCCAGCTCACCCAGACAGGAGACAACTAATGAAAAACTGTTTTTT. This encodes CASSPRQETTNEKLFF. The chain uses TRBV18 and TRBJ1-4; D is perhaps TRBD1 (6 bases). The CDR3 covers 16 residues. Trimming removed 3 bases from V and 0 bases from J, with 11 bases in between. Germline CDR1 and CDR2: KGHSH and LQKENI.

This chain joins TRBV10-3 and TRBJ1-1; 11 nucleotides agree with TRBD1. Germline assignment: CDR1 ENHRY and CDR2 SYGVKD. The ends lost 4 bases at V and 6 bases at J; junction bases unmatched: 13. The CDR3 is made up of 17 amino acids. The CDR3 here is CAISGVGPGQGAAEAFF. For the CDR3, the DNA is TGTGCCATCAGTGGCGTGGGGCCAGGACAGGGGGCGGCTGAAGCTTTCTTT.

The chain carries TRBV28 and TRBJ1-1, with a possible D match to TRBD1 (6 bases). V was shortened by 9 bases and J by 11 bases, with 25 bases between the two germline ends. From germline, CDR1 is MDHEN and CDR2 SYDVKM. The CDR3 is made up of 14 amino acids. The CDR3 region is CASLARGGFFSAFF. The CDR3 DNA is TGTGCCAGTCTGGCCAGGGGAGGGTTTTTCTCCGCTTTCTTT.

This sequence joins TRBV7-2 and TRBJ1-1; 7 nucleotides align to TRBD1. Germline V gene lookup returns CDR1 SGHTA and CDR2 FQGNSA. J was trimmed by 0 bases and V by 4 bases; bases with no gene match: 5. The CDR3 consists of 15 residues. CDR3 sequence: CASSSYGTVNTEAFF. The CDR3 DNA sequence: TGTGCCAGCAGCTCCTACGGGACAGTGAACACTGAAGCTTTCTTT.

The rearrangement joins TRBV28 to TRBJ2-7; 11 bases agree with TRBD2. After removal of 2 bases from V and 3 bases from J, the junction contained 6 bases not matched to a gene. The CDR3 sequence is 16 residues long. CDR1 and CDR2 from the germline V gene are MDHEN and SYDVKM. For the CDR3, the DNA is TGTGCCAGCAGTTTACTCCTAGCGGGAGGACTCTACGAGCAGTACTTC. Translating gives CASSLLLAGGLYEQYF.

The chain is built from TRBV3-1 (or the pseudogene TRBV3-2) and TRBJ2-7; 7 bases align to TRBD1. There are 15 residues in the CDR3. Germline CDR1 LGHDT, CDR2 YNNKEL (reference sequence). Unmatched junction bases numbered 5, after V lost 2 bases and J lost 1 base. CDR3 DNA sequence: TGTGCCAGCAGCCAATCCGACAGGGTTTCCTACGAGCAGTACTTC. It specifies CASSQSDRVSYEQYF.

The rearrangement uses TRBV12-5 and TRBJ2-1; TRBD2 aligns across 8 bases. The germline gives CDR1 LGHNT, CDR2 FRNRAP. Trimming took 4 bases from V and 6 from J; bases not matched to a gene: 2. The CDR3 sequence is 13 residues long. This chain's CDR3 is CASGYLAGNEQFF. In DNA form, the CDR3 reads TGTGCTAGTGGTTACCTAGCGGGCAATGAGCAGTTCTTC.

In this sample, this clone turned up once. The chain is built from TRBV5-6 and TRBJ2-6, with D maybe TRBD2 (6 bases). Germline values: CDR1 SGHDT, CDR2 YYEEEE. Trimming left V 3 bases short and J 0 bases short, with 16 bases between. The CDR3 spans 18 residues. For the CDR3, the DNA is TGTGCCAGCAGCTCCAACCCAGCGGGCCCCTCTGGGGCCAACGTCCTGACTTTC. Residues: CASSSNPAGPSGANVLTF.

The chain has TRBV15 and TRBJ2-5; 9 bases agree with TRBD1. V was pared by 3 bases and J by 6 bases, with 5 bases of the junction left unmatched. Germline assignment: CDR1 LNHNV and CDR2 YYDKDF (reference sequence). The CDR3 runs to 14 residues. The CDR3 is CATSRGQGVKTQYF. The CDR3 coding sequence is TGTGCCACCAGCAGGGGACAGGGAGTGAAGACCCAGTACTTC.

The CDR3 is CAISSLGGSTDTQYF. CDR3 in DNA: TGTGCCATCAGCTCCTTAGGGGGTAGTACAGATACGCAGTATTTT. This rearrangement joins TRBV10-3 to TRBJ2-3, with D possibly being TRBD1 (6 bases). Trimming removed 6 bases at V and 3 bases at J, with 16 bases between. Germline values: CDR1 ENHRY, CDR2 SYGVKD. The CDR3 runs 15 residues.

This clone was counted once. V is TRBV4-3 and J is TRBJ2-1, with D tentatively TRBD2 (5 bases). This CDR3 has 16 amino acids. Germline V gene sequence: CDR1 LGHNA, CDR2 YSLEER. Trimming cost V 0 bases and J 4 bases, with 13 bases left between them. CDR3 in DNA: TGCGCCAGCAGCCAAGATAGACACTCGGGATACAATGAGCAGTTCTTC. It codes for CASSQDRHSGYNEQFF.

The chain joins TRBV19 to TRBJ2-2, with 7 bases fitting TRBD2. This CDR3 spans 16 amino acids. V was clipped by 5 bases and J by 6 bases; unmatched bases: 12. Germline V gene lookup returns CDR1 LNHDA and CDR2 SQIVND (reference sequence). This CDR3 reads CASSSRTRNWSGELFF. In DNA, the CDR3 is TGTGCCAGTAGTTCTCGGACTAGGAATTGGTCCGGGGAGCTGTTTTTT.

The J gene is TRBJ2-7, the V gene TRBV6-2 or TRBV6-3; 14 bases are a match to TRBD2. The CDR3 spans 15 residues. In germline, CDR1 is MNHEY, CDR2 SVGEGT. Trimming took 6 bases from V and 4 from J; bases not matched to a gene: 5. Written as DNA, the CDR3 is TGTGCCAGCAGCTCGGGGACTAGCGGGAGTTACGAGCAGTACTTC. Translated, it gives CASSSGTSGSYEQYF.